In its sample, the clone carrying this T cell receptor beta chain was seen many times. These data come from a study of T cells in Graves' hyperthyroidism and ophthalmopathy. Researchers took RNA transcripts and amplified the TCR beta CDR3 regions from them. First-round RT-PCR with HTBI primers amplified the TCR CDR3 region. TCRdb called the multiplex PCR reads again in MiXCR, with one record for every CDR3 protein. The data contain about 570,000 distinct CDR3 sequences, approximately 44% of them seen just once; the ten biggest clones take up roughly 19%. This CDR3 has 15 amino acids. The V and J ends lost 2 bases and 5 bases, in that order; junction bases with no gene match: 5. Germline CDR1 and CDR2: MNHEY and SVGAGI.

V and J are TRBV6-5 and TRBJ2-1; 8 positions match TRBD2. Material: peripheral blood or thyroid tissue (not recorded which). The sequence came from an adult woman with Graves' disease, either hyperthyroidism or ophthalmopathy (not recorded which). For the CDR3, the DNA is TGTGCCAGCAGTTACAGTACTAGCGGCCACAATGAGCAGTTCTTC. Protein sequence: CASSYSTSGHNEQFF.